What follows is one T cell receptor beta chain and its context. The antigen is unknown. The sample contains more than one DNA sequence encoding this CDR3. These data belong to a study of shared clonotypes between healthy human individuals. Study results and caveats: Around 5% of naive CD4 clonotypes were common to four donors.

Using immunoSEQ multiplex PCR, the repertoire was profiled, and TCRdb retains in-frame clones only, with some absent. The repertoire holds around 2,000,000 clones, with roughly 94% as singletons. The ends were cut back, 2 bases at V and 6 bases at J, with 4 bases in the middle. The germline V gene has CDR1 MNHEY and CDR2 SVGAGI. This CDR3 comprises 12 residues. Naive-designated CD8 cells lacked CD45RO, were positively enriched for CCR7, and omitted terminally differentiated effector memory CD45RA+ cells. Sequencing was done on a sample of naive CD8+ T cells sorted from blood. V usage is TRBV6-5 and J usage is TRBJ2-2; D gene unclear. The receptor comes from a man younger than 35 in good health. CDR3 sequence (DNA): TGTGCCAGCAGTTACCCTTCCGGGGAGCTGTTTTTT. Its protein product is CASSYPSGELFF.